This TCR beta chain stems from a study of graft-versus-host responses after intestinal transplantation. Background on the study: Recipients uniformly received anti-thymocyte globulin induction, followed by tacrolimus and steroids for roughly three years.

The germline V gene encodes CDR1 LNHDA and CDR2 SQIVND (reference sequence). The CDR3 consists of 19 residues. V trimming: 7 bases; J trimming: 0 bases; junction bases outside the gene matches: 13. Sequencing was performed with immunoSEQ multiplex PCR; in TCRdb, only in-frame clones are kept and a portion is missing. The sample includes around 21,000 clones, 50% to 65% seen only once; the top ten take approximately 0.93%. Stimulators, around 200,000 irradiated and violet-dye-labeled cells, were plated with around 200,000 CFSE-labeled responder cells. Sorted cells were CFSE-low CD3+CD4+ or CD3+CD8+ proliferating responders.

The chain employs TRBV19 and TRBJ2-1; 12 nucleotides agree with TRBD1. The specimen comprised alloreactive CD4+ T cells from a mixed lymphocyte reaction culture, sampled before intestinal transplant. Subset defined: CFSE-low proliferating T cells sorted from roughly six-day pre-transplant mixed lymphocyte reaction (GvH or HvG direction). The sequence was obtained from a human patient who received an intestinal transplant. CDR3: CASTRGTGGLLSSYNEQFF. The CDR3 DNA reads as TGTGCCAGTACCCGGGGGACAGGGGGCTTATTAAGCTCCTACAATGAGCAGTTCTTC. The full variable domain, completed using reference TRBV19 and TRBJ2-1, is DGGITQSPKYLFRKEGQNVTLSCEQNLNHDAMYWYRQDPGQGLRLIYYSQIVNDFQKGDIAEGYSVSREKKESFPLTVTSAQKNPTAFYLCASTRGTGGLLSSYNEQFFGPGTRLTVL.